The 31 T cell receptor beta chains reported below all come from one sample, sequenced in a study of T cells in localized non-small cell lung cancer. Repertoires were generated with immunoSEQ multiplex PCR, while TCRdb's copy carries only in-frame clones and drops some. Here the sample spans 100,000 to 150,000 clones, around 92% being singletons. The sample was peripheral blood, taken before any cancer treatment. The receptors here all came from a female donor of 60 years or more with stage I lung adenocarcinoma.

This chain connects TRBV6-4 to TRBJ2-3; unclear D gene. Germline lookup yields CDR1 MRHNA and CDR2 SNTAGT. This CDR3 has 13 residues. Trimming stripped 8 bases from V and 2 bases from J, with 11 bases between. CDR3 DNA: TGTGCCAGCTCCCCGGGCCCCACAGATACGCAGTATTTT. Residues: CASSPGPTDTQYF.

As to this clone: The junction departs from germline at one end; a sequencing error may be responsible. CDR3 residues: CASSLTCRGTSGTTF. CDR3 in DNA: TGTGCCAGCAGCTTAACATGCAGGGGGACTAGCGGGACCACCTTC. The chain couples TRBV7-3 to TRBJ2-7; 13 bases align to TRBD2. Germline assignment: CDR1 SGHTA and CDR2 FQGTGA. This CDR3 region has 15 residues.

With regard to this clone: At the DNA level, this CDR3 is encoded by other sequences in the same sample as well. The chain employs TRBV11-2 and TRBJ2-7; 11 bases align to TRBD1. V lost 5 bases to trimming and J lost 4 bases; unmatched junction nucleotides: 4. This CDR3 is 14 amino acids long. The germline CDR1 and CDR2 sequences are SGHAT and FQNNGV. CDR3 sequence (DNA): TGTGCCAGCAGCGGGACAGGGGGGCTATACGAGCAGTACTTC. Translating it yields CASSGTGGLYEQYF. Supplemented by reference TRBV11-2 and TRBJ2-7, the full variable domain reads EAGVAQSPRYKIIEKRQSVAFWCNPISGHATLYWYQQILGQGPKLLIQFQNNGVVDDSQLPKDRFSAERLKGVDSTLKIQPAKLEDSAVYLCASSGTGGLYEQYFGPGTRLTVT.

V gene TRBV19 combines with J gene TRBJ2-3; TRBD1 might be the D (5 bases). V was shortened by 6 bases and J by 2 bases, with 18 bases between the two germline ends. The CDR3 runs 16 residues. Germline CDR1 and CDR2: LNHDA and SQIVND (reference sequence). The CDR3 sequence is CASRPFQGGYTDTQYF. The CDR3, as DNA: TGTGCCAGTAGACCGTTTCAGGGTGGGTACACAGATACGCAGTATTTT. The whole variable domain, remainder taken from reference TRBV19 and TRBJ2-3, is DGGITQSPKYLFRKEGQNVTLSCEQNLNHDAMYWYRQDPGQGLRLIYYSQIVNDFQKGDIAEGYSVSREKKESFPLTVTSAQKNPTAFYLCASRPFQGGYTDTQYFGPGTRLTVL.

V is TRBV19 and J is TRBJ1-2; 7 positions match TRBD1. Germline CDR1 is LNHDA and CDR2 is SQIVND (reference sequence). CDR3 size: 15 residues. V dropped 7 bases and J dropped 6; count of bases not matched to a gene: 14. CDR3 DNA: TGTGCCAGTAACGACAGGGACCGGCGATTCGATGGCTACACCTTC. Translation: CASNDRDRRFDGYTF.

CDR3 DNA: TGTGCCATCAGTGGCAACACGGCCTCTGGGGCCAACGTCCTGACTTTC. This sequence encodes CAISGNTASGANVLTF. The chain links TRBV10-3 to TRBJ2-6; no clear D. The germline CDR1 and CDR2 sequences are ENHRY and SYGVKD. V lost 4 bases and J 0 bases, leaving 10 bases between the germline ends. This CDR3 comprises 16 residues.

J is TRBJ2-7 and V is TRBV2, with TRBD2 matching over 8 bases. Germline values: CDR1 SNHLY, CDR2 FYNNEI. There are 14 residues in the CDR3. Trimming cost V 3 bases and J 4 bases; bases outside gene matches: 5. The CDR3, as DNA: TGTGCCAGCAGTGATAGAAGCGGGAGTTACGAGCAGTACTTC. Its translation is CASSDRSGSYEQYF.

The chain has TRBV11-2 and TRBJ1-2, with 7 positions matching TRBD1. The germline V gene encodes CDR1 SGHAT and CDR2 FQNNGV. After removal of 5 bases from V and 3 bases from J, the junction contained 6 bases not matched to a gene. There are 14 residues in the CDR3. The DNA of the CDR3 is TGTGCCAGCAGCCCAGACAGGGACCACTATGGCTACACCTTC. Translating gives CASSPDRDHYGYTF.

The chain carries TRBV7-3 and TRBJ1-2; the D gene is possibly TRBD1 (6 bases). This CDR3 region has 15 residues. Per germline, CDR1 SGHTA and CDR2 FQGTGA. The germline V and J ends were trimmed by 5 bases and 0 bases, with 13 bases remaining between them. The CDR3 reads CASSQTTGANYGYTF. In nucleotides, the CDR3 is TGTGCCAGCAGCCAGACGACAGGTGCTAACTATGGCTACACCTTC.

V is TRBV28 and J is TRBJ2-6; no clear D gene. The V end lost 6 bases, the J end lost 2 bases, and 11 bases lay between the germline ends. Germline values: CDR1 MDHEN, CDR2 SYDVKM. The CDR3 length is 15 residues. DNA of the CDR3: TGTGCCAGCAGGGCCGAGGTGGCTGGGGCCAACGTCCTGACTTTC. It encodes CASRAEVAGANVLTF.

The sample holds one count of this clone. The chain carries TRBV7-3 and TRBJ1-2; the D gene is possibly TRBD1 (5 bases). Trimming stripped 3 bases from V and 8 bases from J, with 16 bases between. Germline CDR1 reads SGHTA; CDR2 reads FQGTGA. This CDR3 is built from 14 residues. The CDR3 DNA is TGTGCCAGCAGCTTGGACGCAGGGCTCCGGGGCTACACCTTC. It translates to CASSLDAGLRGYTF.

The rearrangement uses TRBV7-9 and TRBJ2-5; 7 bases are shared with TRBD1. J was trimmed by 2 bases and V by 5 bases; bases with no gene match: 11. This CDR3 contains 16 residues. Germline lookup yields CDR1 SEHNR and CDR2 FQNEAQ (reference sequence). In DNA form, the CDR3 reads TGTGCCAGCAGCCCGACGACAGGGCGAGGTCAAGAGACCCAGTACTTC. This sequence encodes CASSPTTGRGQETQYF.

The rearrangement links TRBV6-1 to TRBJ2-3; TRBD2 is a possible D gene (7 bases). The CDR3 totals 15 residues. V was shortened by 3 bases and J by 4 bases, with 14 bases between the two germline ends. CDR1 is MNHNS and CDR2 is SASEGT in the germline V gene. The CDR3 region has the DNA TGTGCCAGCAGTGAGAACCGGGGGGCGGCAGATACGCAGTATTTT. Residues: CASSENRGAADTQYF.

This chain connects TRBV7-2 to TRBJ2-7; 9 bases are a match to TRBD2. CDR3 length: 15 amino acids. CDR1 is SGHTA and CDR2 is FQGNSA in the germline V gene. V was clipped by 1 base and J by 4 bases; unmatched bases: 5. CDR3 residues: CASSLGLAGVYEQYF. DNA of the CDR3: TGTGCCAGCAGCTTAGGGTTAGCGGGAGTGTACGAGCAGTACTTC.

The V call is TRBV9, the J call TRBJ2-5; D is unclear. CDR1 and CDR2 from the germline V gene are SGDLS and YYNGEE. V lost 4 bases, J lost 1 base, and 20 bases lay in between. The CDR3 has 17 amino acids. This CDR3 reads CASSLDPPGGSQETQYF. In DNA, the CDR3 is TGTGCCAGCAGCTTGGACCCCCCGGGCGGCTCCCAAGAGACCCAGTACTTC. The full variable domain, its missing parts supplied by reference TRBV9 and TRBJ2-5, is DSGVTQTPKHLITATGQRVTLRCSPRSGDLSVYWYQQSLDQGLQFLIQYYNGEERAKGNILERFSAQQFPDLHSELNLSSLELGDSALYFCASSLDPPGGSQETQYFGPGTRLLVL.

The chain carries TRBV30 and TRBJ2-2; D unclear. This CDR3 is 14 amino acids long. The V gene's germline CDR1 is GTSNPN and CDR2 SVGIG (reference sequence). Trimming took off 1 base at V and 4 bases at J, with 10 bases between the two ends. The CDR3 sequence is CAWSENKGTGELFF. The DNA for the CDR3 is TGTGCCTGGAGTGAGAATAAGGGCACCGGGGAGCTGTTTTTT.

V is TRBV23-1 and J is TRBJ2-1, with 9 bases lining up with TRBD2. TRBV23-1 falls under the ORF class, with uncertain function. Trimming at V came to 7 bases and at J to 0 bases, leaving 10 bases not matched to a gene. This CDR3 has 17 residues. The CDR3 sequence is CASNSGREESSYNEQFF. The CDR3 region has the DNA TGCGCCAGCAATAGCGGGAGAGAAGAGAGCTCCTACAATGAGCAGTTCTTC.

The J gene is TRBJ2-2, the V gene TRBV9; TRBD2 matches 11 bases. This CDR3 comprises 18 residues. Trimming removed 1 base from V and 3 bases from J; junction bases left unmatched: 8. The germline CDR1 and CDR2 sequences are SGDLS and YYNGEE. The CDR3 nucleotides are TGTGCCAGCAGCGTAACTAGCGGGAGTGGCGTGGACACCGGGGAGCTGTTTTTT. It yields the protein CASSVTSGSGVDTGELFF.

The chain's CDR3 is CASNRGNEQFF. The DNA of the CDR3 is TGTGCCAGCAACCGAGGGAATGAGCAGTTCTTC. This sequence joins TRBV6-5 and TRBJ2-1; D possibly corresponds to TRBD2 (5 bases). Trimming left V 7 bases short and J 7 bases short, with 8 bases between. The CDR3 length is 11 residues. Germline V gene lookup returns CDR1 MNHEY and CDR2 SVGAGI.

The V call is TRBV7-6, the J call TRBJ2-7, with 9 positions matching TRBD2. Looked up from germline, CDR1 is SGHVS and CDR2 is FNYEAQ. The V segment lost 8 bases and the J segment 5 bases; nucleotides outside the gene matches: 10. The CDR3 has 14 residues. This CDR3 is CASRRASGEDEQYF. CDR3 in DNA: TGTGCCAGCCGCCGCGCTAGCGGGGAGGACGAGCAGTACTTC.

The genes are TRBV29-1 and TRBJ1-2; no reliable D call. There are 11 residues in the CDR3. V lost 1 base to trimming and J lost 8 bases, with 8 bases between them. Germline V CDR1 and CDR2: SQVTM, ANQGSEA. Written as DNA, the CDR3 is TGCAGCGTTGAAGGGGTAGGAGGCTACACCTTC. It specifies CSVEGVGGYTF.

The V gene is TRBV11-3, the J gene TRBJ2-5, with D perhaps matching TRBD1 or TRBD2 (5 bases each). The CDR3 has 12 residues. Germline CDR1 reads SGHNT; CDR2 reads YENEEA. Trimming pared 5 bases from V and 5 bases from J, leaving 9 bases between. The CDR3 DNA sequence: TGTGCCAGCAGCCCTGAGGGGGAGACCCAGTACTTC. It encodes CASSPEGETQYF.

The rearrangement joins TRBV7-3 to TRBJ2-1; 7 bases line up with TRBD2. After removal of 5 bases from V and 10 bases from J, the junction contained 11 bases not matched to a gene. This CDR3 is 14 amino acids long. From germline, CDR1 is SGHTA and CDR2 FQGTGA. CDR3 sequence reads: CASSPLVAGEEQFF. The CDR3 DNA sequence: TGTGCCAGCAGCCCCCTTGTGGCGGGAGAGGAGCAGTTCTTC. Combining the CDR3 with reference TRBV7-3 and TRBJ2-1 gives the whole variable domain GAGVSQTPSNKVTEKGKYVELRCDPISGHTALYWYRQSLGQGPEFLIYFQGTGAADDSGLPNDRFFAVRPEGSVSTLKIQRTERGDSAVYLCASSPLVAGEEQFFGPGTRLTVL.

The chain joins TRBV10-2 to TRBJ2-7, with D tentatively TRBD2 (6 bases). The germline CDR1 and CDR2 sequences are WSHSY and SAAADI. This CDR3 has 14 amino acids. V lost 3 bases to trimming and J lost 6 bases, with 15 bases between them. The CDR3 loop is CASSELSTRGEQYF. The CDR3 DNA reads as TGCGCCAGCAGTGAATTGTCCACGCGGGGCGAGCAGTACTTC.

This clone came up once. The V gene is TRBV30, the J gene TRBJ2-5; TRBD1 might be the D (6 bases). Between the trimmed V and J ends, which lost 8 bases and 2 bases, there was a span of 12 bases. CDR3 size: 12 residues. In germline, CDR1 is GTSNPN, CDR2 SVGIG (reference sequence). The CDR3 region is CAAGTKQETQYF. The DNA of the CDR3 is TGTGCCGCCGGGACAAAACAAGAGACCCAGTACTTC.

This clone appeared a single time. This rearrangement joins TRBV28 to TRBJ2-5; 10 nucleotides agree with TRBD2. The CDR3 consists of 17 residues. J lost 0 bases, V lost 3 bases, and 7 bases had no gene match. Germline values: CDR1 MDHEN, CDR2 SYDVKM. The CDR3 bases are TGTGCCAGCAGTTTCGGAGGGACTAGCGCGTACCAAGAGACCCAGTACTTC. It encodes CASSFGGTSAYQETQYF. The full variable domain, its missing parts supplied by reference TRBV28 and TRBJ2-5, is DVKVTQSSRYLVKRTGEKVFLECVQDMDHENMFWYRQDPGLGLRLIYFSYDVKMKEKGDIPEGYSVSREKKERFSLILESASTNQTSMYLCASSFGGTSAYQETQYFGPGTRLLVL.

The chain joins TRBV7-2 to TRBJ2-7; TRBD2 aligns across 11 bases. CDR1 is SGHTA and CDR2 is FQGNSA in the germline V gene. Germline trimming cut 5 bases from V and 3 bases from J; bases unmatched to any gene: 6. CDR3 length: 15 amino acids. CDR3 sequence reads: CASSLTSGMIYEQYF. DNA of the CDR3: TGTGCCAGCAGCCTGACTAGCGGGATGATCTACGAGCAGTACTTC. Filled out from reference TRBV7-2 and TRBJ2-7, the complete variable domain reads GAGVSQSPSNKVTEKGKDVELRCDPISGHTALYWYRQSLGQGLEFLIYFQGNSAPDKSGLPSDRFSAERTGGSVSTLTIQRTQQEDSAVYLCASSLTSGMIYEQYFGPGTRLTVT.

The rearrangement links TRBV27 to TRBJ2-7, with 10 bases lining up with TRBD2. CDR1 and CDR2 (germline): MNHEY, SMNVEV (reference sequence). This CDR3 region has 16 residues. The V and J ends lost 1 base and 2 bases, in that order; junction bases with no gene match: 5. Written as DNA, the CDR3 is TGTGCCAGCAGTTTATATGGGACTAGCGAAGCCTACGAGCAGTACTTC. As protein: CASSLYGTSEAYEQYF.

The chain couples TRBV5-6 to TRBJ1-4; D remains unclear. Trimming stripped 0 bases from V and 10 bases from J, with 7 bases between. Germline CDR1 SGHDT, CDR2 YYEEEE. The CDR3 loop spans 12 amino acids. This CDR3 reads CASSLVAGKLFF. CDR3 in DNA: TGTGCCAGCAGCTTGGTGGCAGGAAAACTGTTTTTT.

The CDR3, as DNA: TGTGCCAGCAGTGGGACTAGCGGGAGCATGGGCTACGAGCAGTACTTC. Its translation: CASSGTSGSMGYEQYF. The chain carries TRBV5-6 and TRBJ2-7, with 14 bases lining up with TRBD2. The junction had 7 bases not matched to a gene; V was cut back by 5 bases and J by 3 bases. Germline CDR1 SGHDT, CDR2 YYEEEE. CDR3 size: 16 residues.

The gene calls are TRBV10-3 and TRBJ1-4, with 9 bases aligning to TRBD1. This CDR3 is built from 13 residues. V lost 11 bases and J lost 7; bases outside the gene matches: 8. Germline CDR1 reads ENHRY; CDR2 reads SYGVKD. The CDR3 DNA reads TGTGCCTCCCGGACAGGGGAGCGTGAAAAACTGTTTTTT. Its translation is CASRTGEREKLFF.